These 9 T cell receptor beta chains came from one sample sequenced in a study of T cell repertoires in cytomegalovirus infection. Their antigens are not known. TCRdb re-derived calls from the reads in MiXCR, one entry per CDR3 protein. The profile covers about 770,000 distinct CDR3 sequences, with 25% to 35% appearing a single time and around 14% taken by the ten largest. The sample was cultured CD8+ T cells from PBMCs, taken from culture after CMV antigen stimulation. These TCRs come from a human donor in good health (CMV status not recorded). Some clones in this sample may be carry-over from other donors' samples.

This clonotype occurred many times. This rearrangement joins TRBV2 to TRBJ2-7; D ambiguous. V shed 6 bases and J shed 5 bases, with 17 bases lying between them. There are 14 residues in the CDR3. CDR1 and CDR2 (germline): SNHLY, FYNNEI. In DNA, the CDR3 is TGTGCCAGCAGCTTAGGATTTCGTGCAGACGAGCAGTACTTC. Encoded protein: CASSLGFRADEQYF.

The chain carries TRBV27 and TRBJ1-2; 8 nucleotides agree with TRBD1. The CDR3 covers 16 residues. CDR1 is MNHEY, CDR2 SMNVEV, per germline (reference sequence). The trim removed 5 bases at V and 2 bases at J, leaving 10 bases unmatched. CDR3 residues: CASSALPDRDNYGYTF. The CDR3 DNA sequence: TGTGCCAGCAGTGCCTTGCCGGACAGGGACAACTATGGCTACACCTTC.

This sequence joins TRBV12-3 or TRBV12-4 and TRBJ2-7; no definite D call. The CDR3 consists of 11 residues. V was pared by 11 bases and J by 2 bases, with 10 bases between. The CDR3 DNA is TGTGCCTCAGCCAGGACCTACGAGCAGTACTTC. Protein product: CASARTYEQYF.

Ten or more counts support this clonotype. V is TRBV12-3 or TRBV12-4 and J is TRBJ1-1, with a tentative D call TRBD1 (6 bases). CDR3 length equals 13 residues. V gave up 2 bases and J gave up 13 bases, with 17 bases separating them. CDR3 sequence (DNA): TGTGCCAGCAGTTTATCGATGGGGGGCTCAGGTTTCTTT. Amino acid sequence: CASSLSMGGSGFF.

This clonotype was seen more than once but under ten times. J is TRBJ1-1 and V is TRBV6-6; D is undetermined. Per germline, CDR1 MNHNY and CDR2 SVGAGI (reference sequence). This CDR3 is 13 amino acids long. V was trimmed by 6 bases and J by 3 bases, leaving 11 bases between them. Here the CDR3 DNA reads TGTGCCAGCAGCTACCGGGCTTACACTGAAGCTTTCTTT. Protein sequence: CASSYRAYTEAFF.

There are a few counts of this clonotype. The gene calls are TRBV7-9 and TRBJ2-1; D is perhaps TRBD1 or TRBD2 (5 bases each). Trimming left V 5 bases short and J 5 bases short, with 7 bases between. CDR1 is SEHNR, CDR2 FQNEAQ, per germline (reference sequence). This CDR3 is built from 12 residues. CDR3 sequence: CASSRGHNEQFF. DNA of the CDR3: TGTGCCAGCAGCCGGGGACACAATGAGCAGTTCTTC.

V gene TRBV6-5 combines with J gene TRBJ2-5, with D possibly being TRBD2 (5 bases). CDR3 length: 13 residues. Germline lookup yields CDR1 MNHEY and CDR2 SVGAGI. The V end was cut by 3 bases, the J end by 5 bases, with 10 bases between. The chain's CDR3 is CASSYEWRETQYF. The CDR3 DNA sequence: TGTGCCAGCAGTTATGAGTGGAGGGAGACCCAGTACTTC.

The J gene is TRBJ1-1, the V gene TRBV7-9; tentative D call: TRBD1 (5 bases). Germline V gives CDR1 SEHNR, CDR2 FQNEAQ (reference sequence). V was shortened by 5 bases and J by 3 bases, with 13 bases between the two germline ends. The length of the CDR3 is 14 residues. The CDR3 loop is CASSNLQEYTEAFF. The CDR3 nucleotides read TGTGCCAGCAGCAATTTACAGGAATACACTGAAGCTTTCTTT.

Many counts were recorded for this clonotype. The V and J genes are TRBV6-1 and TRBJ1-5; D uncertain. The CDR3 is 15 residues long. Germline V gives CDR1 MNHNS, CDR2 SASEGT. Trimming removed 3 bases at V and 0 bases at J, with 9 bases between. The CDR3 sequence is CASSDSRYSNQPQHF. The CDR3 DNA is TGTGCCAGCAGTGATTCCAGGTATAGCAATCAGCCCCAGCATTTT.